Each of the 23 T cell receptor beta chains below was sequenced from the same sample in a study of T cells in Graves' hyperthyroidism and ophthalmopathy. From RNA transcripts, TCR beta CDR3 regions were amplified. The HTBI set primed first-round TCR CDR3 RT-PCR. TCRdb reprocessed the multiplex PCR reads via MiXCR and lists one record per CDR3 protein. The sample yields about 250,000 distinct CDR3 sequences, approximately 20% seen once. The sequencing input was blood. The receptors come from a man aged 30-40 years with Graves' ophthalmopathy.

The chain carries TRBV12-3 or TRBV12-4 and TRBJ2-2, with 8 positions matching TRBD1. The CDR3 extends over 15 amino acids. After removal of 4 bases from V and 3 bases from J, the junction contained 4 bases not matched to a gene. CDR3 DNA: TGTGCCAGCAGTTCGGCAGGGGGCTACACCGGGGAGCTGTTTTTT. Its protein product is CASSSAGGYTGELFF.

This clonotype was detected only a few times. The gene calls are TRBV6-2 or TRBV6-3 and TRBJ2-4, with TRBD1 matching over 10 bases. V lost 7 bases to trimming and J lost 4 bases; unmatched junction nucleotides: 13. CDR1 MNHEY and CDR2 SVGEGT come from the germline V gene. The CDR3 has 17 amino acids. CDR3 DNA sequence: TGTGCCAGCAAGGAGGCGCGGGACAGGGGATTTAAAAACATTCAGTACTTC. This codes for CASKEARDRGFKNIQYF.

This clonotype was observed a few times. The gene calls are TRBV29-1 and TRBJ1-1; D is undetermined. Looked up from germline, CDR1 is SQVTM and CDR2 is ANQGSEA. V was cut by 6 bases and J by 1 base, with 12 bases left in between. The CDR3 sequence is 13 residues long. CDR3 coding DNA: TGCAGCGTCACCCAGGCCACGAACACTGAAGCTTTCTTT. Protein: CSVTQATNTEAFF.

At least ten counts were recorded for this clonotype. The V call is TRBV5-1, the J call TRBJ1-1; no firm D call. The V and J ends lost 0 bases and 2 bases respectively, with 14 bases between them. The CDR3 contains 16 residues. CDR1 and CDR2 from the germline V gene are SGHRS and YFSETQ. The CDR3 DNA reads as TGCGCCAGCAGCTTGGACACGACCGGGCGTAACACTGAAGCTTTCTTT. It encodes CASSLDTTGRNTEAFF.

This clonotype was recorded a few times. The CDR3 DNA sequence: TGTGCCAGCAGTTTAGAGCCCCTCTATGGCTACACCTTC. Translating it yields CASSLEPLYGYTF. The chain is built from TRBV27 and TRBJ1-2; D is ambiguous. The CDR3 consists of 13 residues. Trimming left V 2 bases short and J 4 bases short, with 8 bases between. CDR1 and CDR2 from the germline V gene are MNHEY and SMNVEV (reference sequence).

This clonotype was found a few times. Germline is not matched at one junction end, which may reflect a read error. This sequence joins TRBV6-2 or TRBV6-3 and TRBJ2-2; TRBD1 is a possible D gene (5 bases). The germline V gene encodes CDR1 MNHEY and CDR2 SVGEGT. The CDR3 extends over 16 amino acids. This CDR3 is CASSYSQGAKTGELFF. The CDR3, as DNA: TGTGCCAGCAGTTACTCCCAGGGTGCGAAAACCGGGGAGCTGTTTTTT.

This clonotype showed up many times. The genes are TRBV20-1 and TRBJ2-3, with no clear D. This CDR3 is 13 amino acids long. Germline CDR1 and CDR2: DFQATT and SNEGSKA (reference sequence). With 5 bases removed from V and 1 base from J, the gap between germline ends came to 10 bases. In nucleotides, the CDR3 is TGCAGTGCTCCCCTTGGGGGCACAGATACGCAGTATTTT. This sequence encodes CSAPLGGTDTQYF.

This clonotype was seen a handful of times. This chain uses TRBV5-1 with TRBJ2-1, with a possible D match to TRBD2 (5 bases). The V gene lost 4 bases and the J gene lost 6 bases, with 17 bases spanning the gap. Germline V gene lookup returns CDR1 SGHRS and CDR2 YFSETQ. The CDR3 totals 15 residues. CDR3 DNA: TGCGCCAGCAGCGGCACCGCCGGGATTCCCAATGAGCAGTTCTTC. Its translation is CASSGTAGIPNEQFF.

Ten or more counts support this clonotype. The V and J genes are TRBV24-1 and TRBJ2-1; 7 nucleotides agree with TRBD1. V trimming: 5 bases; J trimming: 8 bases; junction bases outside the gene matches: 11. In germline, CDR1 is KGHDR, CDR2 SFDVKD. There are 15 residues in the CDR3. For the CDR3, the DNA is TGTGCCACCAGTGGGGTAGGGGGCGAGAAAGATGAGCAGTTCTTC. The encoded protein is CATSGVGGEKDEQFF.

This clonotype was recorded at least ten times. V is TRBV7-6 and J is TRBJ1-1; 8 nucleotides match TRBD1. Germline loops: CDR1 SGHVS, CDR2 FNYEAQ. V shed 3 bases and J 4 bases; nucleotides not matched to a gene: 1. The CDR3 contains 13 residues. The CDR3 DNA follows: TGTGCCAGCAGCTTGACAGGGGCCACTGAAGCTTTCTTT. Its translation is CASSLTGATEAFF.

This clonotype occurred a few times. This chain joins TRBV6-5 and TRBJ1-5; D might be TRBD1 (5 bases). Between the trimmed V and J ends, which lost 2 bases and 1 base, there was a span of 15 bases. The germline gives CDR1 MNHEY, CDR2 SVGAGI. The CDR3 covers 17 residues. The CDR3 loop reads CASSYRTTVLSNQPQHF. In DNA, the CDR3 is TGTGCCAGCAGTTACCGAACGACAGTTTTGAGCAATCAGCCCCAGCATTTT.

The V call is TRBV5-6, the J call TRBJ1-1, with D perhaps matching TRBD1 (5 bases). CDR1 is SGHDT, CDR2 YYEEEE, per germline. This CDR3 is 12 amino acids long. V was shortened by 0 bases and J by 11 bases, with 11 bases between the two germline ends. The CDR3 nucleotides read TGTGCCAGCAGCTTGGGCAGGGCGTCGGCTTTCTTT. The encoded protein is CASSLGRASAFF.

Here the CDR3 reads CAISDNPRDSFGNTIYF. The DNA of the CDR3 is TGTGCCATCAGTGATAATCCCAGGGACTCGTTTGGAAACACCATATATTTT. V usage is TRBV10-3 and J usage is TRBJ1-3; D may be TRBD1 (5 bases). The CDR3 is 17 residues long. The V gene's germline CDR1 is ENHRY and CDR2 SYGVKD. The V end lost 3 bases, the J end lost 3 bases, and 18 bases lay between the germline ends.

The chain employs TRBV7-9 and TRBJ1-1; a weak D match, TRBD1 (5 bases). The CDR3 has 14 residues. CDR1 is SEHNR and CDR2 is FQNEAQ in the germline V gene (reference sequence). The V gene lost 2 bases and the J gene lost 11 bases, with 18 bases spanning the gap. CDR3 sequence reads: CASSLSPIRGDAFF. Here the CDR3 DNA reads TGTGCCAGCAGCTTAAGCCCGATCCGGGGGGACGCTTTCTTT.

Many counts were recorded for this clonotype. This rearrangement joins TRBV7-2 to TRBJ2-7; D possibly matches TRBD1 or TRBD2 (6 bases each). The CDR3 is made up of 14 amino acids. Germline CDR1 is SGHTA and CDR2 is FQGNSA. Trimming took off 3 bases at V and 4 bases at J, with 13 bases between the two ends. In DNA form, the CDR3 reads TGTGCCAGCAGCTTCCGGGGGCAACGGTACGAGCAGTACTTC. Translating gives CASSFRGQRYEQYF.

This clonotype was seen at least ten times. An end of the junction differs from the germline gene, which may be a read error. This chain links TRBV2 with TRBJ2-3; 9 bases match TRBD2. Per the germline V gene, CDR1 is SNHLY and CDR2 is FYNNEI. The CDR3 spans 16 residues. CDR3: CACSLGLAFSTDTQYF. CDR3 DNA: TGTGCCTGCAGCCTCGGACTAGCGTTTAGCACAGATACGCAGTATTTT.

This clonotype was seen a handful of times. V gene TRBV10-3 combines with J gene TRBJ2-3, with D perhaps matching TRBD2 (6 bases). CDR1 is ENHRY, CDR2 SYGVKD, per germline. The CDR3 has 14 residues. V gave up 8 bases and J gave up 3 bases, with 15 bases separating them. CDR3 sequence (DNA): TGTGCCATCCGGCCCCCTGGGAGGACAGATACGCAGTATTTT. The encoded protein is CAIRPPGRTDTQYF.

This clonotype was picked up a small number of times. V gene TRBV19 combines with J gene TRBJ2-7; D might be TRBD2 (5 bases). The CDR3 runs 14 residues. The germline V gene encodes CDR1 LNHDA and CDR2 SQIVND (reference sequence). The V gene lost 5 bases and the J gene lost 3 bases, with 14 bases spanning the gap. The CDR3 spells CASSEGPRIYEQYF. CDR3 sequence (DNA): TGTGCCAGTAGTGAGGGCCCCAGGATCTACGAGCAGTACTTC.

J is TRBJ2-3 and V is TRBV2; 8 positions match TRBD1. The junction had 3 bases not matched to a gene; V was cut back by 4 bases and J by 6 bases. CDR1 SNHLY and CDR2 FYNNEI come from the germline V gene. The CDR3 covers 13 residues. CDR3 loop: CASSGRGHDTQYF. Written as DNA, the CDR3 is TGTGCCAGCAGTGGCAGGGGGCATGATACGCAGTATTTT.

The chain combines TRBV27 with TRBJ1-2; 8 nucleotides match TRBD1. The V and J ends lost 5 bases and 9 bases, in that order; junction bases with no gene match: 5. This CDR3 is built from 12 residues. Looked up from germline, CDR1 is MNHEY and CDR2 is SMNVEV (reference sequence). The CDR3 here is CASSADRARYTF. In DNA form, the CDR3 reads TGTGCCAGCAGTGCGGACAGGGCCCGCTACACCTTC.

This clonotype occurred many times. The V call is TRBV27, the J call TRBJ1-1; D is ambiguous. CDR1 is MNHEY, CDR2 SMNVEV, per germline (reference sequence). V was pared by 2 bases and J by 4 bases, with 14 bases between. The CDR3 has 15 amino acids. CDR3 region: CASSLRAASATEAFF. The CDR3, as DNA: TGTGCCAGCAGTTTAAGGGCCGCGTCGGCCACTGAAGCTTTCTTT.

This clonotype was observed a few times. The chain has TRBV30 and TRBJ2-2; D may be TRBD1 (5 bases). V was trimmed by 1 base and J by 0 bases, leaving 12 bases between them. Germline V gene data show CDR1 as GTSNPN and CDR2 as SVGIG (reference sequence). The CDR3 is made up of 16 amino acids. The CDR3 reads CAWSEGAGTNTGELFF. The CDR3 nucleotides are TGTGCCTGGAGTGAGGGTGCAGGGACGAACACCGGGGAGCTGTTTTTT. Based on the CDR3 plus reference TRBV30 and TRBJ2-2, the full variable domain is SQTIHQWPATLVQPVGSPLSLECTVEGTSNPNLYWYRQAAGRGLQLLFYSVGIGQISSEVPQNLSASRPQDRQFILSSKKLLLSDSGFYLCAWSEGAGTNTGELFFGEGSRLTVL.

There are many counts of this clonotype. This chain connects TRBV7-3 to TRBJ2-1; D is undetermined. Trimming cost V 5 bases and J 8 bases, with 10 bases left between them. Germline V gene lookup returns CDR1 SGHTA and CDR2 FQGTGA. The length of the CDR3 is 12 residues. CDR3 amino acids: CASSPNGDEQFF. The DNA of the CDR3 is TGTGCCAGCAGCCCCAATGGGGATGAGCAGTTCTTC.